This TCR beta chain was sequenced for a study of cytotoxic CD8 clonotypes in ibrutinib-treated CLL. Trimming took off 2 bases at V and 5 bases at J, with 18 bases between the two ends. Per germline, CDR1 MDHEN and CDR2 SYDVKM. The CDR3 is 16 amino acids. Only in-frame clones appear in the TCRdb table, and some are missing; sequencing was by immunoSEQ multiplex PCR. The sample holds more than 30,000 clones; more than 65% are singletons and the top ten take 28%. The sample in question was PBMCs, obtained before ibrutinib treatment. The TCR sequence derives from a human donor with chronic lymphocytic leukemia. The V and J genes are TRBV28 and TRBJ1-1; D ambiguous. Written as DNA, the CDR3 is TGTGCCAGCAGTTTAGACCCAGGAGGGTCAAGGACTGAAGCTTTCTTT. It yields the protein CASSLDPGGSRTEAFF.